This entry features one T cell receptor beta chain sequence. Its antigen is currently not known. No base quality information exists; no much larger clone differs at one position. The data stem from a study of T cell responses to AZD1222 COVID-19 vaccine (dated by TCRdb to the early 2020s). At the level of the whole study: AZD1222 recipients whose second dose came at about 4 weeks and those whose second dose came at about 12 weeks were combined into one group, since spike-specific TCR depth and breadth did not differ between the two schedules. TCR sequencing covered approximately 230 trial participants: 207 given two doses of AZD1222 and about 26 given two doses of MenACWY control vaccine. Trial participants were enrolled into age subgroups of 18-55, 56-69 and 70-plus years, which contained about 150, 28 and 57 TCR-sequenced participants, respectively.

Trimming accounts for 4 bases at V and 4 bases at J, while the number of junction bases matched to no gene is 10. From cysteine to phenylalanine, the CDR3 is 16 amino acids long. Here the CDR3 DNA is all that survives: 48 bases in frame from base 1. The germline V gene encodes CDR1 SGHRS and CDR2 YFSETQ. Explained via the paper, the time point label denotes: baseline before first vaccination. The vaccinee samples were drawn from two UK trials, COV001 and COV002, one of which was a single-blind randomized controlled phase 2/3 trial testing AZD1222 (ChAdOx1 nCoV-19) in healthy adults. For TCRbeta chain sequencing, PBMC samples from trial participants were taken at day 0 and at day 28 after the second dose. The CDR3 regions of human TCRbeta chains were analyzed by immunosequencing. On the study's bioinformatics: Repertoire TCRs were checked for matches against a reference library of SARS-CoV-2-specific TCRs that had been generated using the MIRA antigen-specificity platform. Breadth was defined as the fraction of unique TCRs that were SARS-CoV-2-associated, and depth was defined as the fraction of total T cells that were SARS-CoV-2-associated. Each spike-specific TCR was assigned to its reactive spike region and to a CD4 or CD8 class using the MIRA data. Log10-transformed breadth and depth values were compared by one-way ANOVA with Sidak's multiple comparisons tests. TCRdb holds this immuneACCESS table with in-frame rearrangements only. Some clones are missing; in checked studies, unresolved V genes explain under half, and the rest has no known cause. Clonal size and the V and J genes are those of that table, whereas D and trimming came from the DNA. This sample has roughly 120,000 clones in its table, and around 87% of those were observed once. The top ten hold about 1.2% of the sample.

On the study overall, not on this receptor specifically: After two AZD1222 doses, both the breadth and the depth of spike-specific TCRs were significantly higher than at day 0 and than in MenACWY recipients. Because no day 14 peak-response samples were available, repertoires were characterized only after the peak T cell response. In the small 56-69-year group, the increase in depth fell short of significance, most likely because of low power. Conclusions about previously exposed vaccinees are limited because only 6 or 7 AZD1222 recipients were SARS-CoV-2 seropositive at baseline. Most participants were white British and females outnumbered males, and the authors suggested that clonal diversity may have been underestimated. Reportedly, close to half of the unique spike-specific TCRs recognized epitopes lying outside the regions that are mutated in the B.1.351 and B.1.1.7 variants. The whole spike protein was spanned by vaccine-associated CD4 TCRs, and dominant responses were seen in regions 160-218 and 743-854.

Sequenced here: peripheral blood, sampled on day 0 of AZD1222 vaccination. The rearrangement combines TRBV5-1 with TRBJ2-3; 9 middle bases align to TRBD2. The TCR comes from an adult in good health. For the CDR3, the sequence is CASSHRPSGVPDTQYF. The nucleotide sequence is TGCGCCAGCAGCCATCGTCCTAGCGGGGTCCCAGATACGCAGTATTTT.